The 9 T cell receptor beta chains below come from one sample, sequenced in a study of OX40 agonist ivuxolimab in advanced cancers. Sequenced by immunoSEQ multiplex PCR; TCRdb stores in-frame clones only, minus some. The sample lists tens of thousands of clones, around 90% occurring once. The source material was CD4+ or CD8+ T cells sorted from blood, sampled in a trial of the OX40 agonist ivuxolimab. The source is an adult with an advanced solid tumor such as melanoma, head and neck, liver or kidney cancer.

Worth noting for this clone: One end of the junction is discordant with germline, which a read error may explain. The genes are TRBV5-5 and TRBJ1-5; D not certain. CDR1 is SGHKS and CDR2 is YYEKEE in the germline V gene (reference sequence). The CDR3 runs 13 residues. CDR3 bases: TGCGCCAGCAGCAAATGGGAGAATCAGCCCCAGCATTTT. Translated: CASSKWENQPQHF.

The V gene is TRBV19, the J gene TRBJ1-1, with D hard to call. Germline V gene lookup returns CDR1 LNHDA and CDR2 SQIVND (reference sequence). The CDR3 extends over 14 amino acids. Between the trimmed V and J ends, which lost 3 bases and 3 bases, there was a span of 11 bases. The CDR3 DNA follows: TGTGCCAGTAGTATTAGGACGGGAGACACTGAAGCTTTCTTT. Its translation is CASSIRTGDTEAFF.

V gene TRBV9 combines with J gene TRBJ1-1, with D tentatively TRBD1 (5 bases). Germline V gene sequence: CDR1 SGDLS, CDR2 YYNGEE. Trimming shortened V by 0 bases and J by 1 base, and 7 bases separated the two germline ends. The CDR3 consists of 14 residues. The CDR3 sequence: CASSVETGNTEAFF. CDR3 DNA: TGTGCCAGCAGCGTAGAAACAGGGAACACTGAAGCTTTCTTT.

This chain uses TRBV7-9 with TRBJ1-4; 7 nucleotides align to TRBD1. Trimming cost V 1 base and J 8 bases; bases outside gene matches: 13. The CDR3 is made up of 17 amino acids. CDR1 and CDR2 from the germline V gene are SEHNR and FQNEAQ (reference sequence). CDR3 amino acids: CASSLGGLGQRWEKLFF. CDR3 coding DNA: TGTGCCAGCAGCTTAGGAGGTTTGGGACAGCGTTGGGAAAAACTGTTTTTT.

This chain links TRBV2 with TRBJ1-2; no definite D call. The germline V gene encodes CDR1 SNHLY and CDR2 FYNNEI. CDR3 length equals 12 residues. V was pared by 3 bases and J by 4 bases, with 6 bases between. The CDR3 DNA reads as TGTGCCAGCAGTGACCAGAGCTATGGCTACACCTTC. Encoded protein: CASSDQSYGYTF.

This chain connects TRBV4-1 to TRBJ1-2; D uncertain. CDR3 length equals 15 residues. Germline CDR1 MGHRA, CDR2 YSYEKL. V was shortened by 1 base and J by 6 bases, with 15 bases between the two germline ends. The CDR3 region has the DNA TGCGCCAGCAGCCAAGCCCGGTCGATGGAGCATGGCTACACCTTC. It yields the protein CASSQARSMEHGYTF.

The genes are TRBV6-5 and TRBJ1-2, with 7 bases that match TRBD1. The germline V gene encodes CDR1 MNHEY and CDR2 SVGAGI. The junction had 6 bases not matched to a gene; V was cut back by 0 bases and J by 5 bases. The CDR3 has 15 amino acids. DNA for the CDR3: TGTGCCAGCAGTTACTCGGCGCAGGGGGATTATGGCTACACCTTC. Protein product: CASSYSAQGDYGYTF.

This chain uses TRBV7-9 with TRBJ1-4; perhaps TRBD1 as D (6 bases). The germline V gene encodes CDR1 SEHNR and CDR2 FQNEAQ (reference sequence). Trimming cost V 6 bases and J 8 bases, with 16 bases left between them. The CDR3 extends over 14 amino acids. The chain's CDR3 is CASSWGQGGEKLFF. The CDR3 nucleotides are TGTGCCAGCAGTTGGGGGCAGGGAGGAGAAAAACTGTTTTTT.

This rearrangement joins TRBV20-1 to TRBJ2-5; D gene ambiguous. The CDR3 is 11 amino acids. Germline CDR1 is DFQATT and CDR2 is SNEGSKA (reference sequence). Trimming pared 3 bases from V and 2 bases from J, leaving 4 bases between. CDR3 nucleotides: TGCAGTGCTAGTATTCAAGAGACCCAGTACTTC. The encoded protein is CSASIQETQYF.